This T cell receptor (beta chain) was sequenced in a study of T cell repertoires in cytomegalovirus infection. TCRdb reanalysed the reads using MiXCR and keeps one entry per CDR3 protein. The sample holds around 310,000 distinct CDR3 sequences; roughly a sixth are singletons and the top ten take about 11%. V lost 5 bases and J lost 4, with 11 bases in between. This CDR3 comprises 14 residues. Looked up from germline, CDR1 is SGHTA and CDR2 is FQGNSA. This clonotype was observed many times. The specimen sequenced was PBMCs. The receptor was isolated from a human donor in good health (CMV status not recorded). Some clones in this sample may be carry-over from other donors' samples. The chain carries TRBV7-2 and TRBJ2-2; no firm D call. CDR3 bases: TGTGCCAGCAGCCCAAATGCCCGCACCGGGGAGCTGTTTTTT. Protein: CASSPNARTGELFF. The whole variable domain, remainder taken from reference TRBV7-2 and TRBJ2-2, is GAGVSQSPSNKVTEKGKDVELRCDPISGHTALYWYRQSLGQGLEFLIYFQGNSAPDKSGLPSDRFSAERTGGSVSTLTIQRTQQEDSAVYLCASSPNARTGELFFGEGSRLTVL.